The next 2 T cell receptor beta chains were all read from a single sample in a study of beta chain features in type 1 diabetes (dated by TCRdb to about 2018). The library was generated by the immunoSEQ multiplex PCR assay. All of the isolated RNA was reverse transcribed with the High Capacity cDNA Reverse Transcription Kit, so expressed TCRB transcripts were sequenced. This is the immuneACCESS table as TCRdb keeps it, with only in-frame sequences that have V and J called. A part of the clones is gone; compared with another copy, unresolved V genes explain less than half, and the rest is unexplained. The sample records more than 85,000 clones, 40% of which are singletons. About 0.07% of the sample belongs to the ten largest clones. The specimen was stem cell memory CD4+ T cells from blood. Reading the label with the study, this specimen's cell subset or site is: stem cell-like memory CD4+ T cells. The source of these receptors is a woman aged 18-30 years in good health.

CDR3 bases: TGCGCCAGCAGCCAAGAGGGGAGGGGACGGATGAACACTGAAGCTTTCTTT. Translation gives CASSQEGRGRMNTEAFF. J is TRBJ1-1 and V is TRBV4-1; a possible D gene is TRBD1 (5 bases). Germline CDR1 MGHRA, CDR2 YSYEKL. The CDR3 totals 17 residues. The V and J ends lost 0 bases and 0 bases respectively, with 14 bases between them.

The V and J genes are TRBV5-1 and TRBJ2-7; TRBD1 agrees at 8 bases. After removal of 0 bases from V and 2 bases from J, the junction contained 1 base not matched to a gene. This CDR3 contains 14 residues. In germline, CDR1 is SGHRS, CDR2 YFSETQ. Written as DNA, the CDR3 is TGCGCCAGCAGCTTGGGGGGACAGGCCTACGAGCAGTACTTC. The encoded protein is CASSLGGQAYEQYF. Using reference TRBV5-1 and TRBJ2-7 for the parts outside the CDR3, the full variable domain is KAGVTQTPRYLIKTRGQQVTLSCSPISGHRSVSWYQQTPGQGLQFLFEYFSETQRNKGNFPGRFSGRQFSNSRSEMNVSTLELGDSALYLCASSLGGQAYEQYFGPGTRLTVT.